This entry describes one T cell receptor (beta chain). Its target is not known. CDR3 length: 16 residues. Germline CDR1 and CDR2: LNHDA and SQIVND (reference sequence). The trim removed 5 bases at V and 8 bases at J, leaving 13 bases unmatched. This sample stems from a study of persistence of HIV-infected CD4 T cells. Study context: Donors were ART-treated; their CMV- and Gag-responding CD4+ T cells were isolated. Overall study results and limits: TCRbeta richness was lower in CMV- and Gag-responding cells than in anti-CD3/anti-CD28-responding cells. Degenerate expanded CDR3beta sequences were enriched among CMV- and Gag-responding cells.

Lysates of CMV-infected fibroblasts at around 9.8 ug/mL stimulated these cells. CD40L-negative CD69-negative CD45RO-high memory CD4+ T cells were sorted as populations depleted of antigen-responding cells. Sequencing used immunoSEQ version 4 in survey mode. Sequencing used immunoSEQ multiplex PCR; TCRdb keeps in-frame clones, though not all of them. The sample has about 33,000 clones, about 80% seen once. J is TRBJ2-1 and V is TRBV19, with TRBD1 matching 9 bases. Sample: CD4+ T cells sorted from PBMCs after 18-hour stimulation, taken from a patient who received antiretroviral therapy. This clonotype originated in an adult woman with HIV who was CMV-seropositive. The CDR3 region has the DNA TGTGCCAGTAGTGGACAGGGGAGGGTCCTCGGACATGAGCAGTTCTTC. Translated, it gives CASSGQGRVLGHEQFF.